These T cell receptor beta chains were read from a single sample in a study of blood T cell repertoires in COVID-19. Assay: immunoSEQ multiplex PCR; the TCRdb copy retains only in-frame clones and omits some. The sample has 150,000 to 200,000 clones, roughly 89% seen once; the top ten hold 2% to 2.5%. Specimen: PBMCs or T cells enriched from blood (not recorded which). The receptors stem from a woman in her thirties or forties with acute COVID-19. Each CDR3 is given with its conserved first and last residue. The order of the fields is J gene, V gene, CDR3 protein.

j_gene: TRBJ2-5
v_gene: TRBV9
CDR3aa: CASSPTPGLQETQYF

j_gene: TRBJ2-2
v_gene: TRBV5-5
CDR3aa: CASSRIAREDTGELFF

j_gene: TRBJ2-7
v_gene: TRBV7-2
CDR3aa: CASSPISGTGSNEQYF

j_gene: TRBJ1-2
v_gene: TRBV7-9
CDR3aa: CACTVAHGYTF

j_gene: TRBJ1-3
v_gene: TRBV15
CDR3aa: CATSRAGARSGNTIYF

j_gene: TRBJ1-1
v_gene: TRBV28
CDR3aa: CASISPGDTEAFF

j_gene: TRBJ2-5
v_gene: TRBV7-3
CDR3aa: CASSLNGQVQETQYF

j_gene: TRBJ2-5
v_gene: TRBV18
CDR3aa: CASSQRLLAGGETQYF

j_gene: TRBJ2-2
v_gene: TRBV2
CDR3aa: CASNWDFTGELFF

j_gene: TRBJ2-7
v_gene: TRBV18
CDR3aa: CASSPEVGGEQYF

j_gene: TRBJ1-2
v_gene: TRBV2
CDR3aa: CASSGITNYGYTF

j_gene: TRBJ1-1
v_gene: TRBV7-2
CDR3aa: CASSLVGRGRTEAFF

j_gene: TRBJ2-7
v_gene: TRBV2
CDR3aa: CASSWTGPEQYF

j_gene: TRBJ1-1
v_gene: TRBV5-1
CDR3aa: CASSLGTGGNTEAFF

j_gene: TRBJ2-7
v_gene: TRBV6-2/TRBV6-3
CDR3aa: CASSYGLASYEQYF

j_gene: TRBJ2-6
v_gene: TRBV7-6
CDR3aa: CASSLGVTGANVLTF

j_gene: TRBJ1-1
v_gene: TRBV3-1/TRBV3-2
CDR3aa: CASSQAWATEAFF

j_gene: TRBJ1-4
v_gene: TRBV9
CDR3aa: CASSSQTGGGEKLFF

j_gene: TRBJ2-7
v_gene: TRBV25-1
CDR3aa: CASSATDRFYEQYF

j_gene: TRBJ2-3
v_gene: TRBV5-1
CDR3aa: CASSLHIPTDTQYF

j_gene: TRBJ2-7
v_gene: TRBV6-5
CDR3aa: CASSYRDRVTYEQYF

j_gene: TRBJ1-2
v_gene: TRBV7-8
CDR3aa: CASSLEQGSGYTF

j_gene: TRBJ1-4
v_gene: TRBV6-5
CDR3aa: CASSYRGTGTNEKLFF

j_gene: TRBJ2-7
v_gene: TRBV6-5
CDR3aa: CASSYGRQYEQYF

j_gene: TRBJ2-2
v_gene: TRBV11-2
CDR3aa: CASSLARLAINTGELFF

j_gene: TRBJ2-3
v_gene: TRBV2
CDR3aa: CASSEQGADTQYF

j_gene: TRBJ1-1
v_gene: TRBV27
CDR3aa: CASSPSRDRGAEAFF